This TCR beta chain was profiled in a study of blood T cell repertoires in COVID-19. Study information: From the United States, Italy and Spain came samples of acute and convalescent COVID-19. PBMCs, B-cell-depleted T cells, or T cells provided the cDNA or gDNA that made up the material.

Looked up from germline, CDR1 is SGHTA and CDR2 is FQGNSA. With V trimmed by 5 bases and J by 4 bases, 8 bases remained unmatched. The CDR3 runs to 17 residues. As handled by the study authors: Reference gene primer amplification yielded estimated nucleated cell counts. TCRdb's table, derived via immunoSEQ multiplex PCR, lists solely in-frame clones and lacks some. V, J and clone size are those of that table, while D and trimming were read from the DNA. Of 25,000 to 35,000 clones detected, 90% appear once; the ten largest clones hold 7% to 10%. A single count supports this clone. Material for sequencing was peripheral blood. The TCR comes from a man in his 70s with active or convalescent COVID-19. The rearrangement uses TRBV7-2 and TRBJ2-2; 12 nucleotides line up with TRBD2. CDR3 region: CASSTRLAGAGTGELFF. Written as DNA, the CDR3 is TGTGCCAGCAGCACCAGACTAGCGGGGGCGGGCACCGGGGAGCTGTTTTTT.